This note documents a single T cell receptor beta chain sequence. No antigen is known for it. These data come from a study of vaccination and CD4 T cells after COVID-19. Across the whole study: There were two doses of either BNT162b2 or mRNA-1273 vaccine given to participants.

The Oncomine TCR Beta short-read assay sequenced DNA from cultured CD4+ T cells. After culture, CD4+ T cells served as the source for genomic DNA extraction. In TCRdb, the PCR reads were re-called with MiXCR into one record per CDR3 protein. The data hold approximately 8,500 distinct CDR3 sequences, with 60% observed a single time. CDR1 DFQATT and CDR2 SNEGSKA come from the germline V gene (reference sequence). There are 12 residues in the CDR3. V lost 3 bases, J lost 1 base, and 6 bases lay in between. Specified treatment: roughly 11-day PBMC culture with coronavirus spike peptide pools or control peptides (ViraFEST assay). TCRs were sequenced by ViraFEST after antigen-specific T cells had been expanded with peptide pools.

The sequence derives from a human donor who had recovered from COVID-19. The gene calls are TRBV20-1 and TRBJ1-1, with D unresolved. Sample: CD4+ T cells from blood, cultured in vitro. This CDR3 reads CSASSPNTEAFF. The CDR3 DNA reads TGCAGTGCTAGTTCCCCGAACACTGAAGCTTTCTTT.